Listed below are T cell receptor beta chains from one sample, sequenced in a study of T cells in Graves' hyperthyroidism and ophthalmopathy. TCRdb itself ran the multiplex PCR reads through MiXCR, one entry per CDR3 protein. Of 400,000 to 600,000 distinct CDR3 sequences listed, less than 25% were seen once; the top ten hold less than 30%. The sample comprised blood. The receptors here all came from a man between 18 and 35 years old with Graves' hyperthyroidism. CDR3s include the opening cysteine and the closing phenylalanine or tryptophan. A D gene is named only where the DNA matches it firmly. A row's size may be missing; if present it is once, few, many or a size class.

v_gene: TRBV27
j_gene: TRBJ2-7
abundance: -
d_gene: -
CDR3aa: CASSSSGARGLHEQYF
CDR3nt: TGTGCCAGCAGTTCCTCCGGGGCCCGAGGACTGCACGAGCAGTACTTC

v_gene: TRBV30
j_gene: TRBJ1-1
abundance: many
d_gene: TRBD1
CDR3aa: CAWSEGTAPEAFF
CDR3nt: TGTGCCTGGAGTGAGGGGACAGCTCCTGAAGCTTTCTTT

v_gene: TRBV7-9
j_gene: TRBJ1-5
abundance: -
d_gene: -
CDR3aa: CASTHGVEQPQHF
CDR3nt: TGTGCCAGCACCCACGGGGTTGAACAGCCCCAGCATTTT

v_gene: TRBV28
j_gene: TRBJ2-7
abundance: many
d_gene: -
CDR3aa: CASSLWDEGSQEQYF
CDR3nt: TGTGCCAGCAGTTTATGGGACGAGGGGTCGCAGGAGCAGTACTTC

v_gene: TRBV12-3/TRBV12-4
j_gene: TRBJ1-1
abundance: -
d_gene: -
CDR3aa: CASSYLDGHEAFF
CDR3nt: TGTGCCAGCAGTTACTTGGACGGGCATGAAGCTTTCTTT

v_gene: TRBV20-1
j_gene: TRBJ2-7
abundance: many
d_gene: TRBD2
CDR3aa: CSASALAGVSYEQYF
CDR3nt: TGCAGTGCTAGTGCACTAGCGGGGGTTTCTTACGAGCAGTACTTC

v_gene: TRBV28
j_gene: TRBJ2-5
abundance: -
d_gene: -
CDR3aa: CASSPHRVSETQYF
CDR3nt: TGTGCCAGCAGTCCTCACAGAGTATCGGAGACCCAGTACTTC

v_gene: TRBV20-1
j_gene: TRBJ2-7
abundance: many
d_gene: TRBD1
CDR3aa: CSAPGTGGFWEQYF
CDR3nt: TGCAGTGCCCCCGGGACAGGCGGCTTTTGGGAGCAGTACTTC

v_gene: TRBV9
j_gene: TRBJ2-5
abundance: many
d_gene: TRBD2
CDR3aa: CASSVGISGGFKSQETQYF
CDR3nt: TGTGCCAGCAGCGTAGGGATTAGCGGGGGCTTCAAAAGCCAAGAGACCCAGTACTTC

v_gene: TRBV29-1
j_gene: TRBJ1-2
abundance: many
d_gene: -
CDR3aa: CSVVRGDYGYTF
CDR3nt: TGCAGCGTTGTGCGGGGGGACTATGGCTACACCTTC

v_gene: TRBV20-1
j_gene: TRBJ1-2
abundance: many
d_gene: -
CDR3aa: CNASRGGYTF
CDR3nt: TGCAATGCTAGCAGAGGCGGCTACACCTTC

v_gene: TRBV20-1
j_gene: TRBJ2-2
abundance: few
d_gene: -
CDR3aa: CSARDQGSDTGELFF
CDR3nt: TGCAGTGCTAGAGATCAAGGGTCCGACACCGGGGAGCTGTTTTTT

v_gene: TRBV30
j_gene: TRBJ1-1
abundance: many
d_gene: -
CDR3aa: CACSQGSTEAFF
CDR3nt: TGTGCCTGCTCACAGGGAAGCACTGAAGCTTTCTTT

v_gene: TRBV7-9
j_gene: TRBJ2-1
abundance: -
d_gene: TRBD1
CDR3aa: CASSPTGERKQFF
CDR3nt: TGTGCCAGCAGTCCCACAGGGGAGAGGAAGCAGTTCTTC

v_gene: TRBV4-1
j_gene: TRBJ2-7
abundance: many
d_gene: -
CDR3aa: CASSPLAAYGYEQYF
CDR3nt: TGCGCCAGCAGCCCCTTAGCGGCGTACGGCTACGAGCAGTACTTC

v_gene: TRBV12-3/TRBV12-4
j_gene: TRBJ1-1
abundance: many
d_gene: -
CDR3aa: CASCSGGREAFF
CDR3nt: TGTGCCAGCTGCTCGGGGGGACGGGAAGCTTTCTTT

v_gene: TRBV19
j_gene: TRBJ1-2
abundance: many
d_gene: -
CDR3aa: CASSILGESYTF
CDR3nt: TGTGCCAGTAGTATACTCGGGGAAAGCTACACCTTC

v_gene: TRBV7-3
j_gene: TRBJ2-3
abundance: -
d_gene: -
CDR3aa: CASSLRGPSTDTQYF
CDR3nt: TGTGCCAGCAGCTTACGGGGCCCTAGCACAGATACGCAGTATTTT

v_gene: TRBV12-3/TRBV12-4
j_gene: TRBJ2-2
abundance: many
d_gene: -
CDR3aa: CASSSDLDISNTGELFF
CDR3nt: TGTGCCAGCAGTTCCGATCTAGACATCTCGAACACCGGGGAGCTGTTTTTT

v_gene: TRBV12-3/TRBV12-4
j_gene: TRBJ1-1
abundance: few
d_gene: -
CDR3aa: CASRQADGAFF
CDR3nt: TGTGCCAGCAGACAGGCCGATGGGGCTTTCTTT

v_gene: TRBV7-3
j_gene: TRBJ2-2
abundance: few
d_gene: TRBD2
CDR3aa: CASSFPLVGGYGELFF
CDR3nt: TGTGCCAGCAGCTTCCCCCTCGTCGGGGGGTACGGGGAGCTGTTTTTT

v_gene: TRBV10-2
j_gene: TRBJ1-2
abundance: -
d_gene: -
CDR3aa: CASSDDRTRDGYTF
CDR3nt: TGCGCCAGCAGTGATGACAGGACCCGCGACGGCTACACCTTC

v_gene: TRBV6-1
j_gene: TRBJ1-1
abundance: many
d_gene: -
CDR3aa: CASSPPSTEAFF
CDR3nt: TGTGCCAGCAGCCCTCCGAGCACTGAAGCTTTCTTT